This entry lists 28 T cell receptor beta chains sequenced from one sample in a study of blood T cell repertoires in COVID-19. Here immunoSEQ multiplex PCR was the method, and the copy in TCRdb shows in-frame clones only, minus some. The sample includes about 150,000 clones, 70% to 90% seen only once; the top ten take 6.5% to 9.5%. The sequenced material came from peripheral blood. The source of these receptors is a woman aged 55 to 70 with COVID-19, enrolled during active disease.

The J gene is TRBJ2-1, the V gene TRBV25-1; 11 bases are a match to TRBD1. CDR3 length equals 16 residues. The V gene end was trimmed by 5 bases and the J gene end by 7 bases; junction bases not matched to a gene: 10. The germline gives CDR1 MGHDK, CDR2 SYGVNS. CDR3 residues: CASSYSGQGGVNEQFF. CDR3 in DNA: TGTGCCAGCAGTTACTCGGGACAGGGGGGGGTGAATGAGCAGTTCTTC.

The chain joins TRBV11-2 to TRBJ1-1, with 9 bases that match TRBD1. V was pared by 1 base and J by 0 bases, with 6 bases of the junction left unmatched. Per the germline V gene, CDR1 is SGHAT and CDR2 is FQNNGV. CDR3 length: 17 amino acids. CDR3 nucleotides: TGTGCCAGCAGCTTAGCTGGGACAGGGACCATGAACACTGAAGCTTTCTTT. Encoded protein: CASSLAGTGTMNTEAFF.

The chain recombines TRBV11-3 with TRBJ2-3; 10 nucleotides agree with TRBD1. Trimming cost V 5 bases and J 3 bases; bases outside gene matches: 5. The CDR3 spans 15 residues. Per germline, CDR1 SGHNT and CDR2 YENEEA. The CDR3 bases are TGTGCCAGCAGCCTAAGGACAGGGGGGACAGATACGCAGTATTTT. The encoded protein is CASSLRTGGTDTQYF. Filled out from reference TRBV11-3 and TRBJ2-3, the complete variable domain reads EAGVVQSPRYKIIEKKQPVAFWCNPISGHNTLYWYLQNLGQGPELLIRYENEEAVDDSQLPKDRFSAERLKGVDSTLKIQPAELGDSAVYLCASSLRTGGTDTQYFGPGTRLTVL.

The J gene is TRBJ2-2, the V gene TRBV21-1; TRBD1, the D gene given by the table, was not confirmed from the DNA. TRBV21-1 is labeled a pseudogene. This CDR3 has 14 amino acids. CDR3 in DNA: TGTGCCAGCAGCACCGAACAGGGGACCGGGGAGCTGTTTTTT. Residues: CASSTEQGTGELFF.

The chain is built from TRBV5-8 and TRBJ2-7, with 7 bases that match TRBD1. The V segment lost 0 bases and the J segment 7 bases; nucleotides outside the gene matches: 7. The CDR3 contains 14 residues. Germline V gives CDR1 SGHTS, CDR2 YDEGEE. The CDR3 DNA is TGTGCCAGCAGCTTGGTAAAGGGGGCGGGTGAGCAGTACTTC. This sequence encodes CASSLVKGAGEQYF.

The chain is built from TRBV12-3 or TRBV12-4 and TRBJ1-6, with D uncertain. The CDR3 sequence is 13 residues long. Deletions cut 7 bases from V and 6 bases from J, with 10 bases between. CDR3 amino acids: CASNYLGNSPLHF. CDR3 nucleotide sequence: TGTGCCAGCAACTACCTAGGTAATTCACCCCTCCACTTT.

The chain carries TRBV2 and TRBJ1-6; 8 nucleotides line up with TRBD1. Trimming took 4 bases from V and 10 from J; bases not matched to a gene: 15. This CDR3 spans 17 amino acids. CDR1 is SNHLY, CDR2 FYNNEI, per germline. CDR3 bases: TGTGCCAGCAGTGCCGGGACAGGTCTTACGAAGGTCTCACCCCTCCACTTT. Amino acids: CASSAGTGLTKVSPLHF.

The chain is built from TRBV24-1 and TRBJ2-7; 8 bases align to TRBD1. Germline values: CDR1 KGHDR, CDR2 SFDVKD. V shed 2 bases and J 1 base; nucleotides not matched to a gene: 12. The CDR3 totals 18 residues. CDR3 DNA sequence: TGTGCCACCAGTGATTCGTCCGGCCGGGGGACAGGATCCTACGAGCAGTACTTC. It specifies CATSDSSGRGTGSYEQYF.

This clone occurred once. The chain combines TRBV30 with TRBJ2-5; 9 bases are a match to TRBD2. CDR3 length: 13 amino acids. Germline trimming cut 4 bases from V and 14 bases from J; bases unmatched to any gene: 14. Germline V gene sequence: CDR1 GTSNPN, CDR2 SVGIG (reference sequence). DNA for the CDR3: TGTGCCTGGACCCCTACCCCTAGCGGGGAACGTTACTTC. Translating gives CAWTPTPSGERYF.

CDR3 in amino acids: CASSQEGPPYEQYF. The CDR3, as DNA: TGTGCCAGCAGCCAAGAGGGGCCCCCCTACGAGCAGTACTTC. The chain links TRBV4-2 to TRBJ2-7, with D perhaps TRBD1 (5 bases). Germline V CDR1 and CDR2: LGHNA, YNFKEQ. V lost 0 bases to trimming and J lost 2 bases, with 8 bases between them. The CDR3 sequence is 14 residues long.

V is TRBV19 and J is TRBJ1-2, with 9 bases fitting TRBD1. CDR3 length: 15 residues. Trimming removed 4 bases from V and 3 bases from J; junction bases left unmatched: 6. Germline loops: CDR1 LNHDA, CDR2 SQIVND (reference sequence). The CDR3 region is CASSTTGGRDYGYTF. CDR3 nucleotide sequence: TGTGCCAGTAGTACCACAGGGGGCCGAGACTATGGCTACACCTTC.

V usage is TRBV5-1 and J usage is TRBJ2-1, with 10 bases matching TRBD2. This CDR3 has 20 residues. Germline loops: CDR1 SGHRS, CDR2 YFSETQ. Germline trimming cut 4 bases from V and 1 base from J; bases unmatched to any gene: 17. DNA of the CDR3: TGCGCCAGCAGCCCAGAGGGGCTAGCGGGGGACCTCCGATCCTACAATGAGCAGTTCTTC. Amino acids: CASSPEGLAGDLRSYNEQFF.

The chain has TRBV5-6 and TRBJ2-3; TRBD2 aligns across 13 bases. There are 19 residues in the CDR3. V shed 1 base and J 2 bases; nucleotides not matched to a gene: 10. Germline CDR1 reads SGHDT; CDR2 reads YYEEEE. The CDR3 nucleotides read TGTGCCAGCAGCTTGAGCGGGGTTGGACTAGCGGGGGACACAGATACGCAGTATTTT. Translation gives CASSLSGVGLAGDTDTQYF.

Turning to this clone: One end of the junction fails to match germline, which may point to a read error. The rearrangement uses TRBV18 and TRBJ1-2; 12 positions agree with TRBD1. CDR3 size: 17 residues. The V gene's germline CDR1 is KGHSH and CDR2 LQKENI. The CDR3: CASSPGTGGLFYHGHTF. CDR3 nucleotide sequence: TGTGCCAGCTCACCAGGGACAGGGGGCCTTTTTTATCATGGCCACACCTTC.

The rearrangement links TRBV25-1 to TRBJ1-2; a weak D match, TRBD1 (6 bases). The V end lost 6 bases, the J end lost 5 bases, and 16 bases lay between the germline ends. Germline CDR1 reads MGHDK; CDR2 reads SYGVNS. The CDR3 spans 14 residues. The CDR3 region is CASRRAGDGYGYTF. The DNA for the CDR3 is TGTGCCAGCAGACGGGCAGGGGATGGGTATGGCTACACCTTC.

The chain couples TRBV4-2 to TRBJ2-1, with 9 bases aligning to TRBD2. Germline V gives CDR1 LGHNA, CDR2 YNFKEQ. V dropped 0 bases and J dropped 10; count of bases not matched to a gene: 19. The CDR3 has 19 residues. The DNA for the CDR3 is TGTGCCAGCAGCCAAGAAAAGTCGGCGGGGGGGCTTCCCCGCTGGGAGCAGTTCTTC. Its protein product is CASSQEKSAGGLPRWEQFF.

The V call is TRBV5-5, the J call TRBJ2-3; 9 bases match TRBD2. This CDR3 is built from 16 residues. The germline gives CDR1 SGHKS, CDR2 YYEKEE (reference sequence). V lost 0 bases and J lost 5; bases outside the gene matches: 7. CDR3 in amino acids: CASSLVGGGAQDTQYF. The CDR3 DNA sequence: TGTGCCAGCAGCTTGGTAGGCGGGGGGGCCCAAGATACGCAGTATTTT.

The CDR3 loop is CASSIAGGGQETQYF. The CDR3 DNA reads TGTGCCAGTAGTATTGCGGGGGGTGGGCAAGAGACCCAGTACTTC. The chain links TRBV19 to TRBJ2-5; TRBD2 agrees at 8 bases. Trimming cost V 3 bases and J 2 bases; bases outside gene matches: 5. Looked up from germline, CDR1 is LNHDA and CDR2 is SQIVND (reference sequence). There are 15 residues in the CDR3.

The CDR3 coding sequence is TGTGCCAGTTCGCCGGGCTCTGGGGCCAACGTCCTGACTTTC. Protein sequence: CASSPGSGANVLTF. The V and J genes are TRBV9 and TRBJ2-6; D unclear. Germline V gives CDR1 SGDLS, CDR2 YYNGEE. Trimming pared 8 bases from V and 0 bases from J, leaving 9 bases between. The CDR3 contains 14 residues.

The rearrangement uses TRBV9 and TRBJ2-7; 9 bases map to TRBD1. The germline gives CDR1 SGDLS, CDR2 YYNGEE. The CDR3 extends over 15 amino acids. With V trimmed by 4 bases and J by 7 bases, 12 bases remained unmatched. The CDR3 nucleotides are TGTGCCAGCAGCCCGCGGGGGACAGGGTTTGGGGAGCAGTACTTC. This encodes CASSPRGTGFGEQYF.

J is TRBJ1-2 and V is TRBV7-9; 8 nucleotides match TRBD1. Germline values: CDR1 SEHNR, CDR2 FQNEAQ (reference sequence). The CDR3 contains 18 residues. V lost 4 bases and J lost 2; bases outside the gene matches: 15. The CDR3 coding sequence is TGTGCCAGCAGCTCACGCCTTGAGGACAGGGAAAGAAACTATGGCTACACCTTC. Its translation: CASSSRLEDRERNYGYTF.

The gene calls are TRBV6-5 and TRBJ1-4; D not certain. Germline V gene data show CDR1 as MNHEY and CDR2 as SVGAGI. CDR3 length: 14 amino acids. Trimming shortened V by 4 bases and J by 0 bases, and 6 bases separated the two germline ends. The CDR3 reads CASSSVATNEKLFF. Written as DNA, the CDR3 is TGTGCCAGCAGTTCAGTTGCAACTAATGAAAAACTGTTTTTT.

V usage is TRBV9 and J usage is TRBJ2-3, with 7 bases lining up with TRBD2. Germline assignment: CDR1 SGDLS and CDR2 YYNGEE. The trim removed 3 bases at V and 2 bases at J, leaving 9 bases unmatched. The CDR3 is 16 amino acids. The CDR3 sequence is CASSAHGSGTTDTQYF. The CDR3 DNA follows: TGTGCCAGCAGCGCCCACGGAAGCGGGACCACAGATACGCAGTATTTT. The variable domain in full, completed from reference TRBV9 and TRBJ2-3, reads DSGVTQTPKHLITATGQRVTLRCSPRSGDLSVYWYQQSLDQGLQFLIQYYNGEERAKGNILERFSAQQFPDLHSELNLSSLELGDSALYFCASSAHGSGTTDTQYFGPGTRLTVL.

In its sample, this clone was seen a few times. The V call is TRBV18, the J call TRBJ2-6; 7 bases map to TRBD1. The CDR3 length is 16 residues. V shed 3 bases, J shed 1 base, and the junction held 3 bases outside the gene matches. Germline CDR1 reads KGHSH; CDR2 reads LQKENI. The CDR3 bases are TGTGCCAGCTCACCCTACAGGGGATCTGGGGCCAACGTCCTGACTTTC. It yields the protein CASSPYRGSGANVLTF.

The rearrangement uses TRBV5-1 and TRBJ2-1, with 11 positions matching TRBD2. V was clipped by 7 bases and J by 4 bases; unmatched bases: 7. The germline CDR1 and CDR2 sequences are SGHRS and YFSETQ. The CDR3 is 15 amino acids. CDR3 sequence (DNA): TGCGCCAGCCAAACTAGCGGGGGCACGTACAATGAGCAGTTCTTC. It translates to CASQTSGGTYNEQFF. Together with reference TRBV5-1 and TRBJ2-1, the CDR3 gives the full variable domain: KAGVTQTPRYLIKTRGQQVTLSCSPISGHRSVSWYQQTPGQGLQFLFEYFSETQRNKGNFPGRFSGRQFSNSRSEMNVSTLELGDSALYLCASQTSGGTYNEQFFGPGTRLTVL.

The chain combines TRBV11-2 with TRBJ1-6, with D possibly TRBD1 on 5 matching bases. Trimming cost V 1 base and J 7 bases, with 8 bases left between them. The germline V gene has CDR1 SGHAT and CDR2 FQNNGV. CDR3 length equals 14 residues. Written as DNA, the CDR3 is TGTGCCAGCAGCTTAGCAGGGAACAATTCACCCCTCCACTTT. It yields the protein CASSLAGNNSPLHF.

J is TRBJ1-2 and V is TRBV4-2; tentatively, D is TRBD1 (6 bases). Germline-derived CDR1 and CDR2 are LGHNA and YNFKEQ. The V end was cut by 0 bases, the J end by 4 bases, with 12 bases between. This CDR3 is built from 15 residues. CDR3 DNA: TGTGCCAGCAGCCAAGATGAGACAGGACTCTATGGCTACACCTTC. It yields the protein CASSQDETGLYGYTF.

This clone was seen only once. J is TRBJ2-2 and V is TRBV18; 11 nucleotides match TRBD2. V was clipped by 3 bases and J by 7 bases; unmatched bases: 7. Germline CDR1 and CDR2: KGHSH and LQKENI. CDR3 length: 16 residues. The CDR3 region is CASSPSGGAVDGELFF. The CDR3 bases are TGTGCCAGCTCACCTAGCGGGGGGGCCGTCGACGGGGAGCTGTTTTTT.